The rows below give T cell receptor beta chains drawn from one sample of a study of cytomegalovirus exposure and HLA in healthy donors. Clones were sequenced by immunoSEQ multiplex PCR, and TCRdb holds only the in-frame ones, with some missing. The sample lists some 170,000 clones, roughly 79% occurring once. The sample was PBMCs. The receptors shown here come from a man between 35 and 55 years old in good health and CMV-seropositive. The CDR3 runs from the conserved cysteine through the conserved F or W.

J gene,V gene,CDR3 protein
TRBJ2-1,TRBV11-1,CASSYRRDSYNEQFF
TRBJ2-7,TRBV5-6,CASSSYDSYEQYF
TRBJ2-7,TRBV5-6,CASSLSNRGYYYEQYF
TRBJ1-4,TRBV5-1,CASSFDRGWDKLFF
TRBJ1-1,TRBV27,CASSLWSGGQRNTEAFF
TRBJ1-1,TRBV18,CASSPRQVGTEAFF
TRBJ2-7,TRBV7-3,CASSPGQGTHEQYF
TRBJ2-2,TRBV27,CASSPYATSVTGELFF
TRBJ1-4,TRBV5-4,CASSLKGQINEKLFF
TRBJ2-6,TRBV30,CAWSVPGQTSGANGLTF
TRBJ2-2,TRBV28,CASSPPSGGELFF
TRBJ2-1,TRBV6-1,CASRTGLAGQGEQFF
TRBJ2-5,TRBV2,CASSGGLAAYQETQYF
TRBJ2-1,TRBV7-3,CASSDPTGGRNEQFF
TRBJ1-2,TRBV7-9,CASSLALRTGGSYGYTF
TRBJ1-2,TRBV6-5,CASSFGQGHYGYTF
TRBJ1-1,TRBV7-6,CASSSGSGGPNTEAFF
TRBJ1-3,TRBV21-1,CASSAPDEEEGNTIYF
TRBJ2-7,TRBV13,CASSLGQGDSRQYF
TRBJ1-5,TRBV28,CASSSGFSNQPQHF
TRBJ1-6,TRBV11-2,CASSSQGLWTDSPLHF
TRBJ1-1,TRBV30,CAWSNQGKGEAFF
TRBJ2-7,TRBV2,CASSDFLQVSYEQYF
TRBJ2-7,TRBV27,CASSLYGTGRGEQYF
TRBJ2-3,TRBV11-2,CASSAGTSGKPSTDTQYF
TRBJ2-2,TRBV7-6,CASSSWTGTGGELFF
TRBJ2-1,TRBV15,CATSRGTAGDEQFF
TRBJ1-5,TRBV7-2,CASSLGGRFDQPQHF
TRBJ2-4,TRBV13,CASSPGTSGTFKNIQYF
TRBJ1-2,TRBV28,CASSRRGYTF
TRBJ1-1,TRBV18,CASTQGMDTEAFF
TRBJ2-7,TRBV27,CASSPHPAGDGEQYF
TRBJ2-4,TRBV6-5,CASRTQGVNIQYF
TRBJ2-7,TRBV7-2,CASSYGTGEQYF
TRBJ2-2,TRBV7-7,CASSRTSGNTGELFF
TRBJ2-2,TRBV11-3,CASSSGLAGGSGELFF
TRBJ2-2,TRBV5-4,CASSLAAGDTGELFF
TRBJ2-1,TRBV5-6,CASSFVRGGNEQFF
TRBJ2-7,TRBV5-1,CASSRSGSSYEQYF
TRBJ2-1,TRBV23-1,CASSHLRLAGPNEQFF
TRBJ2-1,TRBV2,CASSAEIAISSYNEQFF
TRBJ2-5,TRBV30,CAWSGLRSGTQYF
TRBJ2-3,TRBV6-1,CASSRDRSTDTQYF
TRBJ1-1,TRBV5-1,CASSLLRVGDRGSTEAFF
TRBJ1-6,TRBV19,CASLVDSKAWGSPLHF
TRBJ2-1,TRBV9,CASSVAAGGYDEQFF
TRBJ1-5,TRBV19,CASTRGQGLGPQHF
TRBJ1-1,TRBV6-5,CAGRGAVNTEAFF